This T cell receptor (beta chain) comes out of a study of identical twins. TCRdb used MiXCR to reprocess the 5' RACE reads, holding one entry per CDR3 protein. Of about 730,000 distinct CDR3 sequences detected, around 20% appear once; the ten largest clones hold roughly 4%. The germline V gene has CDR1 SGHRS and CDR2 YFSETQ. The CDR3 runs 13 residues. Trimming took 5 bases from V and 5 from J; bases not matched to a gene: 6. This same sample was also part of a study on T cells expressing NK-cell markers.

The TCR sequence derives from a woman aged 18-29 years in good health. What was sequenced was PBMCs. The chain combines TRBV5-1 with TRBJ1-1, with TRBD1 matching 7 bases. The CDR3 region is CASREGARTEAFF. In nucleotides, the CDR3 is TGCGCCAGCAGAGAGGGGGCGCGAACTGAAGCTTTCTTT.